Listed below are T cell receptor beta chains from one sample, sequenced in a study of OX40 agonist ivuxolimab in advanced cancers. TCRdb's copy holds only in-frame clones and misses some; the assay was immunoSEQ multiplex PCR. The repertoire holds 100,000 or so clones, with less than 95% as singletons. The sample in question was CD4+ or CD8+ T cells sorted from blood, obtained in a trial of the OX40 agonist ivuxolimab. The receptor source for this set is an adult with an advanced solid tumor such as melanoma, head and neck, liver or kidney cancer. Both conserved end residues are part of each CDR3. Each record gives: clone size, J gene, D gene, V gene, CDR3 DNA, CDR3 protein. The D gene is left open where the match is weak. Part of the rows lack a size; the others show once, few, many or a class for expanded clones.

clone size: NA; J gene: TRBJ1-5; D gene: TRBD1; V gene: TRBV5-4; CDR3 DNA: TGTGCCAGCAGCTTGGGGGGGACAGGTTATCAGCCCCAGCATTTT; CDR3 protein: CASSLGGTGYQPQHF
clone size: NA; J gene: TRBJ2-1; D gene: TRBD2; V gene: TRBV7-9; CDR3 DNA: TGTGCCAGCAGCTTAGGACTAGCGGTGGGCGATGAGCAGTTCTTC; CDR3 protein: CASSLGLAVGDEQFF
clone size: NA; J gene: TRBJ1-3; D gene: NA; V gene: TRBV7-9; CDR3 DNA: TGTGCCAGCAGCTTAGGGTTTGGAAACACCATATATTTT; CDR3 protein: CASSLGFGNTIYF
clone size: NA; J gene: TRBJ2-2; D gene: NA; V gene: TRBV6-5; CDR3 DNA: TGTGCCAGCAGCCGAGGAGGGGTTTTGGCCGGGGAGCTGTTTTTT; CDR3 protein: CASSRGGVLAGELFF
clone size: NA; J gene: TRBJ1-2; D gene: NA; V gene: TRBV5-8; CDR3 DNA: TGTGCCAGCAGCTTGGGCCCTGGAGGGGACTATGGCTACACCTTC; CDR3 protein: CASSLGPGGDYGYTF
clone size: once; J gene: TRBJ1-3; D gene: NA; V gene: TRBV12-2; CDR3 DNA: TGTGCAAGTCGCCCGGGACAGGGCCAGAACACCATATATTTT; CDR3 protein: CASRPGQGQNTIYF
clone size: NA; J gene: TRBJ1-2; D gene: TRBD1; V gene: TRBV19; CDR3 DNA: TGTGCCAGTAGTCTCGGGACAGTCCGCGGCTATGGCTACACCTTC; CDR3 protein: CASSLGTVRGYGYTF
clone size: NA; J gene: TRBJ1-5; D gene: NA; V gene: TRBV6-6; CDR3 DNA: TGTGCCAGCAGTCGGGAGACCCAGGGGCCCCAGCATTTT; CDR3 protein: CASSRETQGPQHF
clone size: NA; J gene: TRBJ2-2; D gene: TRBD1; V gene: TRBV2; CDR3 DNA: TGTGCCAGCAGTGTAGGACAGGGATGGACCGGGGAGCTGTTTTTT; CDR3 protein: CASSVGQGWTGELFF
clone size: NA; J gene: TRBJ2-7; D gene: TRBD2; V gene: TRBV5-6; CDR3 DNA: TGTGCCAGCAGCTTGAAGAGCGGGGGAACCTACGAGCAGTACTTC; CDR3 protein: CASSLKSGGTYEQYF